This T cell receptor beta chain is from a study of cytomegalovirus exposure and HLA in healthy donors. Study background: Earlier, 95 million to 130 million unique TCR beta sequences were recovered from approximately 200 million T cells by an analysis. Notes on the study in general: It was in a later analysis that TCR association rates were seen to vary by HLA locus, highest for DRB1 and lowest for HLA-C. Altogether, around 160 TCR beta chains were recorded as cytomegalovirus-associated.

PCR amplification relied on 60 Vbeta primers (plus 13 Jbeta primers). This table comes from immunoSEQ multiplex PCR, and its TCRdb copy is limited to in-frame clones, with some not included. The table lists some 200,000 clones, 65% to 85% of them singletons. With 3 bases removed from V and 6 bases from J, the gap between germline ends came to 9 bases. Germline assignment: CDR1 KGHSH and CDR2 LQKENI. The CDR3 loop spans 13 amino acids. A word on this clone: Its specificity is unknown.

This TCR came from a man aged 50 or older in good health and CMV-seronegative. The sample was PBMCs. The chain has TRBV18 and TRBJ1-5; D gene unclear. This CDR3 reads CASSPGRSQPQHF. The DNA for the CDR3 is TGTGCCAGCTCACCTGGCAGAAGTCAGCCCCAGCATTTT.